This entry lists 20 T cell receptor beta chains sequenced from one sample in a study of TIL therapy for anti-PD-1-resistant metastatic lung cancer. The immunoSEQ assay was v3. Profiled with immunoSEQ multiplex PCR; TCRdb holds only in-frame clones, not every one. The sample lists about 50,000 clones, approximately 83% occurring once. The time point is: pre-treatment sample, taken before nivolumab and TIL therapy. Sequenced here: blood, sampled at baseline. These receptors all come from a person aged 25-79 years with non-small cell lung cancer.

The CDR3, as DNA: TGTGCCAGCAGCCAAATAGGGAGGACAGGGAACTACACCTTC. Translating gives CASSQIGRTGNYTF. The V call is TRBV11-3, the J call TRBJ1-2; 8 positions agree with TRBD1. The CDR3 is made up of 14 amino acids. V shed 5 bases and J 10 bases; nucleotides not matched to a gene: 12. Germline CDR1 SGHNT, CDR2 YENEEA. Together with reference TRBV11-3 and TRBJ1-2, the CDR3 gives the full variable domain: EAGVVQSPRYKIIEKKQPVAFWCNPISGHNTLYWYLQNLGQGPELLIRYENEEAVDDSQLPKDRFSAERLKGVDSTLKIQPAELGDSAVYLCASSQIGRTGNYTFGSGTRLTVV.

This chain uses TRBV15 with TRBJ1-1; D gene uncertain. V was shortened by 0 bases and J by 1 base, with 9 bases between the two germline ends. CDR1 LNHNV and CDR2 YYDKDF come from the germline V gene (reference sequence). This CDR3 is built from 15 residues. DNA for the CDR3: TGTGCCACCAGCAGAGATATCGGAGGGAACACTGAAGCTTTCTTT. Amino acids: CATSRDIGGNTEAFF.

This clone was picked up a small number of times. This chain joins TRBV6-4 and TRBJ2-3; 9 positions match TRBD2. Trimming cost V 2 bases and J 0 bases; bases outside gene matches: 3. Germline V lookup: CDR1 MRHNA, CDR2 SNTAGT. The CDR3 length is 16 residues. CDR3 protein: CASSDQAGGSTDTQYF. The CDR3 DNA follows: TGTGCCAGCAGTGACCAGGCGGGGGGGAGCACAGATACGCAGTATTTT.

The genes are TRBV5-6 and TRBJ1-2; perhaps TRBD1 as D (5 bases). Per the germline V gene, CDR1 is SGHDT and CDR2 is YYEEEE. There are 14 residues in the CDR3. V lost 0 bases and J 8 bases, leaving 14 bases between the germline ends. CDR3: CASSLASGVSGYTF. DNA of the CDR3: TGTGCCAGCAGCTTGGCTTCGGGGGTGAGCGGCTACACCTTC.

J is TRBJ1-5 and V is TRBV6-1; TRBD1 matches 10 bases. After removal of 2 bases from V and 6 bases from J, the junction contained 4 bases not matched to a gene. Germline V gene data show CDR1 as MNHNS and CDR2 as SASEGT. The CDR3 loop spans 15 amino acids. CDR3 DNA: TGTGCCAGCAGTGAAAGTGGGGACAGGGGTCAGCCCCAGCATTTT. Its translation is CASSESGDRGQPQHF.

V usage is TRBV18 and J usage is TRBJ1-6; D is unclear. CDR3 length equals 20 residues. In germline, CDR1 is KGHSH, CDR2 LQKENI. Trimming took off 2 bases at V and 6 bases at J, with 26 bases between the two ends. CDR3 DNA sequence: TGTGCCAGCTCACCAACCTCGGGGAAATTGGCGCCTGAATCTAATTCACCCCTCCACTTT. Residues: CASSPTSGKLAPESNSPLHF.

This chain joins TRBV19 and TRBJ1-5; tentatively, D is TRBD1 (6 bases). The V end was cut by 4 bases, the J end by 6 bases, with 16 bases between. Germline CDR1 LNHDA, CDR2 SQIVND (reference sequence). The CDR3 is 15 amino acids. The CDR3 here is CASSSDQGLGQPQHF. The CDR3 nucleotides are TGTGCCAGTAGTAGTGACCAGGGGCTCGGTCAGCCCCAGCATTTT.

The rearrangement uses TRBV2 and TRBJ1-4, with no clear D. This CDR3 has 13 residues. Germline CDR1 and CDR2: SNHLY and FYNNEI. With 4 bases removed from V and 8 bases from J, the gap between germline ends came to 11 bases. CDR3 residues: CASSVTREEKLFF. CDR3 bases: TGTGCCAGCAGTGTGACAAGAGAGGAAAAACTGTTTTTT.

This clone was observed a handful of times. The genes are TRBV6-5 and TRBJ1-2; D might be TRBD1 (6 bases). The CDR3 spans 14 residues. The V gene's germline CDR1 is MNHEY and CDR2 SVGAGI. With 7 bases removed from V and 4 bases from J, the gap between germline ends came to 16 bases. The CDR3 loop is CASTKQQGSYGYTF. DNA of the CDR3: TGTGCCAGCACTAAACAGCAGGGGAGCTATGGCTACACCTTC.

For the CDR3, the DNA is TGTGCCAGCAGTGAAACGGGGAGGAACACTGAAGCTTTCTTT. Translating it yields CASSETGRNTEAFF. The J gene is TRBJ1-1, the V gene TRBV25-1, with no clear D. Germline CDR1 and CDR2: MGHDK and SYGVNS. The length of the CDR3 is 14 residues. V gave up 2 bases and J gave up 1 base, with 8 bases separating them.

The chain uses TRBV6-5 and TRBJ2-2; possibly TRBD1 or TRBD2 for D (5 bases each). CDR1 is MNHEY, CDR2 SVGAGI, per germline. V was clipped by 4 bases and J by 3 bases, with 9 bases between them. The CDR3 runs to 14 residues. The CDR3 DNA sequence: TGTGCCAGCAGTTGGGACCCCGACACCGGGGAGCTGTTTTTT. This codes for CASSWDPDTGELFF.

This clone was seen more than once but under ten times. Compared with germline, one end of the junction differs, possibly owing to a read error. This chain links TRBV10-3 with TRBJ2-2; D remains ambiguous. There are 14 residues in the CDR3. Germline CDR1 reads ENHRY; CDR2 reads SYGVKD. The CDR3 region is CAIREFRPTGELFF. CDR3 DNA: TGTGCCATCAGGGAGTTCAGGCCCACCGGGGAGCTGTTTTTT.

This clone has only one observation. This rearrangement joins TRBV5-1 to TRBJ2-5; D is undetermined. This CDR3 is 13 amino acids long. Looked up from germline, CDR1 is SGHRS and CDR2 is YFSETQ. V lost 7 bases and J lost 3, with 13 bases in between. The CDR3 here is CASGRTVKETQYF. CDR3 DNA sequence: TGCGCCAGCGGCCGGACGGTTAAAGAGACCCAGTACTTC.

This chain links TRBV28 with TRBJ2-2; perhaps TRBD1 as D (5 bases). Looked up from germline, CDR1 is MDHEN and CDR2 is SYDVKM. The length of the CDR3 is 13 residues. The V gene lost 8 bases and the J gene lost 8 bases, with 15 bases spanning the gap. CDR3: CASLKGPSGELFF. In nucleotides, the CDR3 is TGTGCCAGCCTTAAGGGGCCGTCAGGGGAGCTGTTTTTT.

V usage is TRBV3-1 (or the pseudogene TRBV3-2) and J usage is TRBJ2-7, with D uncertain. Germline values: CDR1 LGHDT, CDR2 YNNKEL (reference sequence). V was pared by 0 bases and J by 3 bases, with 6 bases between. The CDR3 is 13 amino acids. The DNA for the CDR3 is TGTGCCAGCAGCCAAGATGCCTACTACGAGCAGTACTTC. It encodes CASSQDAYYEQYF.

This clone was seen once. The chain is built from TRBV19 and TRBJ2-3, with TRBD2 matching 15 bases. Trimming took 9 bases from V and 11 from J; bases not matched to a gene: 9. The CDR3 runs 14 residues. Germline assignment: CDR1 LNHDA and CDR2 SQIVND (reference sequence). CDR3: CASTTGLAGGQQYF. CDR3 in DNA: TGTGCCAGCACGACGGGACTAGCGGGGGGCCAGCAGTATTTT. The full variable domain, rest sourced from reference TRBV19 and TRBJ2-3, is DGGITQSPKYLFRKEGQNVTLSCEQNLNHDAMYWYRQDPGQGLRLIYYSQIVNDFQKGDIAEGYSVSREKKESFPLTVTSAQKNPTAFYLCASTTGLAGGQQYFGPGTRLTVL.

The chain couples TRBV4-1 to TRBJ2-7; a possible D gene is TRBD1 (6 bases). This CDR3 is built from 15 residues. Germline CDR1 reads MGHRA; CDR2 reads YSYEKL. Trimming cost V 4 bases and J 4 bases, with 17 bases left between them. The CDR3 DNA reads TGCGCCAGCAGCCTGGGCGACTCCGACAGGTACGAGCAGTACTTC. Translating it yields CASSLGDSDRYEQYF.

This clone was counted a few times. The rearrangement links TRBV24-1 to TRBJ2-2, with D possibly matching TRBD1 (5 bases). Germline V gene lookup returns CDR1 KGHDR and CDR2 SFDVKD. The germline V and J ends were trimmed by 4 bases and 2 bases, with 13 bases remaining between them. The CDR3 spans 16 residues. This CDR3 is CATSDLADSNTGELFF. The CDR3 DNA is TGTGCCACCAGTGACTTAGCTGACAGTAACACCGGGGAGCTGTTTTTT.

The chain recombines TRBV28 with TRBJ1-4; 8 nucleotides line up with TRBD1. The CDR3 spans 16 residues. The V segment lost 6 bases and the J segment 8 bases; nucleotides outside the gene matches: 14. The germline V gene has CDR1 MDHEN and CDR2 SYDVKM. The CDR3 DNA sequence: TGTGCCAGCAGGCCAGAGACAGGGGTCTTTGTCGAAAAACTGTTTTTT. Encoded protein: CASRPETGVFVEKLFF.

DNA of the CDR3: TGTGCCAGCAGCTCCCTAGCGTCCACCTACGAGCAGTACTTC. This encodes CASSSLASTYEQYF. The chain combines TRBV7-8 with TRBJ2-7; possible D gene TRBD2, 6 bases. Trimming took off 4 bases at V and 2 bases at J, with 12 bases between the two ends. CDR1 SGHVS and CDR2 FQNEAQ come from the germline V gene. The CDR3 has 14 amino acids.